One and the same sample provided the 26 T cell receptor beta chains below, sequenced in a study of T cells in Graves' hyperthyroidism and ophthalmopathy. The investigators amplified TCR beta CDR3 regions from RNA transcripts. First-round RT-PCR targeting the TCR CDR3 was performed with the HTBI primer set. A single record per CDR3 protein comes from TCRdb applying MiXCR to the multiplex PCR reads. Among under 750,000 distinct CDR3 sequences listed, around 20% were seen once. Sequencing was carried out using blood. All receptors come from a woman aged 45-60 years with Graves' hyperthyroidism that later progressed to Graves' ophthalmopathy.

This chain joins TRBV20-1 and TRBJ1-2; D possibly corresponds to TRBD1 (6 bases). Per germline, CDR1 DFQATT and CDR2 SNEGSKA (reference sequence). V was trimmed by 6 bases and J by 1 base, leaving 21 bases between them. The CDR3 has 16 residues. CDR3 residues: CSATRTTGSLNYGYTF. CDR3 DNA sequence: TGCAGTGCAACACGAACGACAGGTAGCCTTAACTATGGCTACACCTTC.

The rearrangement joins TRBV19 to TRBJ1-5; the match to TRBD1 covers 7 bases. Germline V gene data show CDR1 as LNHDA and CDR2 as SQIVND (reference sequence). V dropped 4 bases and J dropped 5; count of bases not matched to a gene: 8. CDR3 size: 15 residues. The CDR3 reads CASSRRDSGDQPQHF. The CDR3, as DNA: TGTGCCAGTAGTAGAAGGGACAGCGGAGATCAGCCCCAGCATTTT.

This clonotype was recorded many times. The rearrangement joins TRBV3-1 to TRBJ2-3; D is possibly TRBD2 (7 bases). The V and J ends lost 6 bases and 2 bases respectively, with 15 bases between them. CDR1 LGHDT and CDR2 YNNKEL come from the germline V gene (reference sequence). This CDR3 region has 15 residues. DNA of the CDR3: TGTGCCAGCAGTGGCGGGGGCGATCCCACAGATACGCAGTATTTT. Protein product: CASSGGGDPTDTQYF.

Only a few counts were recorded for this clonotype. The chain's CDR3 is CASSSPRVGSGNTIYF. The CDR3 nucleotides are TGTGCCAGCAGCAGCCCTCGGGTAGGCTCTGGAAACACCATATATTTT. The chain uses TRBV13 and TRBJ1-3; D is unclear. Germline CDR1 PRHDT, CDR2 FYEKMQ (reference sequence). Trimming cost V 5 bases and J 0 bases, with 14 bases left between them. The CDR3 is 16 residues long.

There are a few counts of this clonotype. CDR3 residues: CASRGGWNQPQHF. CDR3 sequence (DNA): TGTGCCAGCAGAGGTGGTTGGAATCAGCCCCAGCATTTT. The V gene is TRBV6-1, the J gene TRBJ1-5; D gene uncertain. Trimming cost V 6 bases and J 4 bases, with 10 bases left between them. The CDR3 runs to 13 residues. Germline V gene data show CDR1 as MNHNS and CDR2 as SASEGT.

This clonotype has at least ten counts. The genes are TRBV2 and TRBJ2-2; D is possibly TRBD1 (6 bases). This CDR3 has 14 residues. Trimming took 6 bases from V and 7 from J, leaving 15 bases between them. Germline CDR1 SNHLY, CDR2 FYNNEI. CDR3 protein: CASRRGTGDGELFF. The CDR3 DNA reads as TGTGCCAGCAGGAGGGGGACCGGGGACGGGGAGCTGTTTTTT.

This sequence joins TRBV5-1 and TRBJ2-7; D remains ambiguous. Germline-derived CDR1 and CDR2 are SGHRS and YFSETQ. V lost 0 bases, J lost 2 bases, and 9 bases lay in between. The CDR3 totals 14 residues. CDR3 bases: TGCGCCAGCAGCTTGGTTAGTATGACCTACGAGCAGTACTTC. Translation: CASSLVSMTYEQYF.

This clonotype has at least ten counts. The chain has TRBV2 and TRBJ1-2; no reliable D call. The germline V and J ends were trimmed by 7 bases and 4 bases, with 13 bases remaining between them. CDR3 size: 13 residues. Germline V CDR1 and CDR2: SNHLY, FYNNEI. CDR3 nucleotide sequence: TGTGCCAGCATCACCCAGGAAACCTATGGCTACACCTTC. It yields the protein CASITQETYGYTF.

The V and J genes are TRBV27 and TRBJ1-2; TRBD1 matches 10 bases. The CDR3 consists of 13 residues. Germline CDR1 and CDR2: MNHEY and SMNVEV (reference sequence). V gave up 10 bases and J gave up 4 bases; unmatched junction bases: 6. The CDR3 nucleotides are TGTGCCACCGGGACAGGGGAGGCCTATGGCTACACCTTC. This encodes CATGTGEAYGYTF.

The chain uses TRBV6-1 and TRBJ2-5; D is possibly TRBD1 (5 bases). The CDR3 runs to 14 residues. The germline V and J ends were trimmed by 5 bases and 1 base, with 11 bases remaining between them. Looked up from germline, CDR1 is MNHNS and CDR2 is SASEGT. The CDR3, as DNA: TGTGCCAGCAGTCGGACAAACCTCCAAGAGACCCAGTACTTC. This codes for CASSRTNLQETQYF.

This clonotype was detected ten times or more. The chain recombines TRBV5-6 with TRBJ2-3; D ambiguous. CDR3 length equals 15 residues. The V gene lost 4 bases and the J gene lost 4 bases, with 16 bases spanning the gap. Germline V gene lookup returns CDR1 SGHDT and CDR2 YYEEEE. CDR3 sequence: CASSLDWPSADTQYF. CDR3 DNA sequence: TGTGCCAGCAGCCTCGACTGGCCCTCCGCAGATACGCAGTATTTT.

The chain is built from TRBV20-1 and TRBJ2-7, with a tentative D call TRBD1 (6 bases). V was trimmed by 5 bases and J by 9 bases, leaving 20 bases between them. Germline loops: CDR1 DFQATT, CDR2 SNEGSKA (reference sequence). The CDR3 runs 13 residues. The CDR3 nucleotides are TGCAGTGCTCAGGGGCGCCCGGCTGGCGGGCAGTACTTC. It translates to CSAQGRPAGGQYF.

This clonotype came up many times. The gene calls are TRBV6-1 and TRBJ2-2, with a weak D call TRBD1 (6 bases). CDR3 length: 17 residues. The germline V gene encodes CDR1 MNHNS and CDR2 SASEGT. Trimming removed 3 bases at V and 0 bases at J, with 14 bases between. The CDR3 region is CASSDPPDSTNTGELFF. CDR3 nucleotides: TGTGCCAGCAGTGACCCTCCGGACAGTACGAACACCGGGGAGCTGTTTTTT.

Ten or more counts support this clonotype. This chain connects TRBV20-1 to TRBJ1-6, with D possibly matching TRBD1 (6 bases). The CDR3 contains 12 residues. The germline V gene encodes CDR1 DFQATT and CDR2 SNEGSKA (reference sequence). Trimming shortened V by 5 bases and J by 7 bases, and 9 bases separated the two germline ends. CDR3 DNA: TGCAGTGCTGACCAGGGGAATTCACCCCTCCACTTT. It yields the protein CSADQGNSPLHF.

The chain links TRBV6-1 to TRBJ2-7; 9 bases agree with TRBD2. The V and J ends lost 6 bases and 6 bases, in that order; junction bases with no gene match: 9. Germline V gene data show CDR1 as MNHNS and CDR2 as SASEGT. The CDR3 contains 14 residues. The CDR3 DNA sequence: TGTGCCAGCAGAATAGCGGGGGCCTCGTTCGAGCAGTACTTC. Protein product: CASRIAGASFEQYF.

This clonotype was seen ten or more times. The genes are TRBV12-3 or TRBV12-4 and TRBJ1-3; a weak D match, TRBD1 (5 bases). The CDR3 sequence is 16 residues long. V gave up 3 bases and J gave up 0 bases, with 12 bases separating them. The CDR3 here is CASSLSGGFSGNTIYF. CDR3 coding DNA: TGTGCCAGCAGTTTGTCCGGGGGGTTCTCTGGAAACACCATATATTTT.

The rearrangement joins TRBV4-1 to TRBJ2-5; D tentatively fits TRBD1 or TRBD2 (7 bases each). Germline CDR1 MGHRA, CDR2 YSYEKL. V was shortened by 1 base and J by 2 bases, with 17 bases between the two germline ends. The length of the CDR3 is 17 residues. For the CDR3, the DNA is TGCGCCAGCAGCCAAGCCAGGGGGGGGACATTACAAGAGACCCAGTACTTC. It encodes CASSQARGGTLQETQYF.

The chain employs TRBV5-1 and TRBJ1-2; D is ambiguous. CDR1 SGHRS and CDR2 YFSETQ come from the germline V gene. Trimming cost V 0 bases and J 3 bases, with 12 bases left between them. The CDR3 is 15 amino acids. This CDR3 reads CASSLVASRDYGYTF. CDR3 coding DNA: TGCGCCAGCAGCTTGGTGGCATCAAGGGACTATGGCTACACCTTC.

This clonotype appeared many times. The chain is built from TRBV2 and TRBJ2-5; 10 bases fit TRBD1. The CDR3 extends over 14 amino acids. Unmatched junction bases numbered 4, after V lost 5 bases and J lost 4 bases. The germline gives CDR1 SNHLY, CDR2 FYNNEI. Written as DNA, the CDR3 is TGTGCCAGCAGTCCAGACAGGGGGCGAGAGACCCAGTACTTC. It translates to CASSPDRGRETQYF.

In its sample, this clonotype was seen many times. The chain joins TRBV5-1 to TRBJ2-3; 9 nucleotides agree with TRBD1. CDR3 length equals 14 residues. In germline, CDR1 is SGHRS, CDR2 YFSETQ. V was pared by 2 bases and J by 4 bases, with 2 bases of the junction left unmatched. The CDR3: CASSFGQGPDTQYF. In nucleotides, the CDR3 is TGCGCCAGCAGCTTCGGACAGGGGCCAGATACGCAGTATTTT. The full variable domain, its missing parts supplied by reference TRBV5-1 and TRBJ2-3, is KAGVTQTPRYLIKTRGQQVTLSCSPISGHRSVSWYQQTPGQGLQFLFEYFSETQRNKGNFPGRFSGRQFSNSRSEMNVSTLELGDSALYLCASSFGQGPDTQYFGPGTRLTVL.

V gene TRBV24-1 combines with J gene TRBJ2-5; 13 bases match TRBD2. The germline V gene has CDR1 KGHDR and CDR2 SFDVKD. The CDR3 consists of 18 residues. V dropped 4 bases and J dropped 0; count of bases not matched to a gene: 7. The CDR3 sequence is CATSEAGTSGDHQETQYF. CDR3 bases: TGTGCCACCAGTGAAGCCGGGACTAGCGGGGACCACCAAGAGACCCAGTACTTC.

The chain links TRBV14 to TRBJ1-1; maybe TRBD1 (5 bases). This CDR3 region has 15 residues. Germline V lookup: CDR1 SGHDN, CDR2 FVKESK. The germline V and J ends were trimmed by 1 base and 1 base, with 10 bases remaining between them. CDR3 in DNA: TGTGCCAGCAGCCAAGGGGGACTTACGAACACTGAAGCTTTCTTT. Translation gives CASSQGGLTNTEAFF.

This sequence joins TRBV27 and TRBJ2-2; D perhaps matches TRBD1 (6 bases). Germline V gives CDR1 MNHEY, CDR2 SMNVEV (reference sequence). Trimming pared 2 bases from V and 2 bases from J, leaving 15 bases between. The CDR3 sequence is 17 residues long. The CDR3 sequence: CASSLMPGDLNTGELFF. For the CDR3, the DNA is TGTGCCAGCAGTTTAATGCCAGGGGATCTTAACACCGGGGAGCTGTTTTTT.

The chain has TRBV11-1 and TRBJ1-4; D gene unclear. This CDR3 spans 16 amino acids. Germline V CDR1 and CDR2: SGHAT, FQDESV (reference sequence). With 5 bases removed from V and 8 bases from J, the gap between germline ends came to 21 bases. The CDR3 region is CASSISADYYGEKLFF. The CDR3 nucleotides read TGTGCCAGCAGCATCTCGGCAGACTACTATGGGGAAAAACTGTTTTTT.

The V gene is TRBV27, the J gene TRBJ2-3; 9 nucleotides agree with TRBD2. The germline V gene has CDR1 MNHEY and CDR2 SMNVEV (reference sequence). V dropped 2 bases and J dropped 7; count of bases not matched to a gene: 10. The CDR3 is 16 residues long. CDR3 DNA: TGTGCCAGCAGTTTACCTCCGGGACTAGCAGGGCATACGCAGTATTTT. This encodes CASSLPPGLAGHTQYF.

The J gene is TRBJ2-7, the V gene TRBV5-4; D might be TRBD1 (5 bases). The CDR3 contains 14 residues. Germline V CDR1 and CDR2: SGHNT, YYREEE (reference sequence). V dropped 4 bases and J dropped 6 bases, with 17 bases sitting between them. This CDR3 reads CASSLQGRNFEQYF. The CDR3 DNA sequence: TGTGCCAGCAGCCTGCAGGGTCGTAATTTCGAGCAGTACTTC.